The clone carrying this T cell receptor (beta chain) was found a few times. Trimming shortened V by 11 bases and J by 5 bases, and 19 bases separated the two germline ends. In germline, CDR1 is MNHEY, CDR2 SVGAGI. This CDR3 has 14 amino acids. Some clones are missing from TCRdb's copy, which holds only in-frame ones; the method was immunoSEQ multiplex PCR. Of a few hundred thousand clones in the sample, roughly 89% were seen once. The sample originates from a study of blood T cell repertoires in COVID-19. This sequence joins TRBV6-5 and TRBJ1-5; a weak D match, TRBD1 (5 bases). The sequencing sample was made of peripheral blood. This clonotype was sampled from a woman aged 35 to 49 who had recovered from COVID-19. This CDR3 reads CASRGGLRDQPQHF. CDR3 in DNA: TGTGCCTCTCGGGGGGGACTCAGGGATCAGCCCCAGCATTTT.